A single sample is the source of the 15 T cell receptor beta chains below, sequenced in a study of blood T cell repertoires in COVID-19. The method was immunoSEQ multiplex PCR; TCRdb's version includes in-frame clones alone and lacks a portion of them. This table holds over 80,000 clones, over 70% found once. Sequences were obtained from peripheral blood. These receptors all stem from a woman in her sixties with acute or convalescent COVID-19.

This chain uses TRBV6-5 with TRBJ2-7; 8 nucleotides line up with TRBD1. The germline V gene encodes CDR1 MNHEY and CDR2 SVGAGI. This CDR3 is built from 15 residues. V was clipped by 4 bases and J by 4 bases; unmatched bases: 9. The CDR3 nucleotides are TGTGCCAGCAGTTCCCGTGGGACAGGTGCTTACGAGCAGTACTTC. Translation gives CASSSRGTGAYEQYF.

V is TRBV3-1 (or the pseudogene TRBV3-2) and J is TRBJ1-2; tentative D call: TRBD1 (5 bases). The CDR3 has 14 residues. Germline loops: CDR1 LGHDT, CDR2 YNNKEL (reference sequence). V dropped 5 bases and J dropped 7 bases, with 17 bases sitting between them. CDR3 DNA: TGTGCCAGCAGCTTGGGAGGGGACGGGCGTGGCTACACCTTC. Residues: CASSLGGDGRGYTF.

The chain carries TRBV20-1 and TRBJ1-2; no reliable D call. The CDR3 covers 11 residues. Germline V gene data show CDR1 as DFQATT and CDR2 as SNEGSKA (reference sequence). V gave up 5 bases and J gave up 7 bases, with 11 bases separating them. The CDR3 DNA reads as TGCAGTGCTTCACCCCCGGGTGGCTACACCTTC. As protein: CSASPPGGYTF.

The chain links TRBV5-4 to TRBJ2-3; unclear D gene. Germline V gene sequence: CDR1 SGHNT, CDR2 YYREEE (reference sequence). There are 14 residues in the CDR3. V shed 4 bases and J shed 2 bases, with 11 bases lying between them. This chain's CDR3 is CASSAKLVTDTQYF. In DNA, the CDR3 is TGTGCCAGCAGCGCGAAACTTGTCACAGATACGCAGTATTTT.

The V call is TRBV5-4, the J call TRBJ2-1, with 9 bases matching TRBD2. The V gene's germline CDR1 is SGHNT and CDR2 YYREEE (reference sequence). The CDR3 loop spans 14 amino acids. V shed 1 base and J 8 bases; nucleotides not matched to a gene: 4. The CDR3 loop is CASSLSLAGYEQFF. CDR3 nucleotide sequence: TGTGCCAGCAGCTTGAGCCTAGCGGGATATGAGCAGTTCTTC.

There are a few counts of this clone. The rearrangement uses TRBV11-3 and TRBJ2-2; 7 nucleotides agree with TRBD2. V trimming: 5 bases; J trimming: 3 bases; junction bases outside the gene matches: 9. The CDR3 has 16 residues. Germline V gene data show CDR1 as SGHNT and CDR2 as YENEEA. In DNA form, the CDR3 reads TGTGCCAGCAGCCCGAGAGGGAGGGCGGACACCGGGGAGCTGTTTTTT. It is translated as CASSPRGRADTGELFF.

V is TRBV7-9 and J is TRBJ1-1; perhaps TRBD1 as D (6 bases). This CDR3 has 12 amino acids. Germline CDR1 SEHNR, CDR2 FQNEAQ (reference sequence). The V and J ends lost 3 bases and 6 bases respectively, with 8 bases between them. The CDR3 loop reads CASSFSGAEAFF. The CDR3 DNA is TGTGCCAGCAGCTTCTCAGGGGCTGAAGCTTTCTTT. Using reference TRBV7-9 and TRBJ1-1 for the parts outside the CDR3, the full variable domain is DTGVSQNPRHKITKRGQNVTFRCDPISEHNRLYWYRQTLGQGPEFLTYFQNEAQLEKSRLLSDRFSAERPKGSFSTLEIQRTEQGDSAMYLCASSFSGAEAFFGQGTRLTVV.

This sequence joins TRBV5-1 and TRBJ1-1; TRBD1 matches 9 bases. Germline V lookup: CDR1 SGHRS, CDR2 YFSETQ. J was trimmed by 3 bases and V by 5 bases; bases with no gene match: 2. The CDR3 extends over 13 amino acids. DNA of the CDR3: TGCGCCAGCAGATGGACAGGGGACACTGAAGCTTTCTTT. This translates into CASRWTGDTEAFF.

The CDR3 DNA reads as TGTGCCAGTAGTATCTCTAGGGGCTATGGCTACACCTTC. Protein product: CASSISRGYGYTF. The rearrangement links TRBV19 to TRBJ1-2, with D possibly matching TRBD1 (5 bases). CDR3 length: 13 residues. With 3 bases removed from V and 4 bases from J, the gap between germline ends came to 9 bases. Germline V gene lookup returns CDR1 LNHDA and CDR2 SQIVND (reference sequence).

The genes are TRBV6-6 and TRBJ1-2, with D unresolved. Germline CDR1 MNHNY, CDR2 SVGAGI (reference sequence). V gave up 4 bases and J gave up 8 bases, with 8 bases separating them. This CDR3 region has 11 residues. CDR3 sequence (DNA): TGTGCCAGCAGTTTCTATTCGGGCTACACCTTC. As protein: CASSFYSGYTF.

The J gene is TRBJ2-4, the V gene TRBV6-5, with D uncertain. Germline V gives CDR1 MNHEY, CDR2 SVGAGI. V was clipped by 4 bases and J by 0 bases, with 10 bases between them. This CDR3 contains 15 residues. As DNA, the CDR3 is TGTGCCAGCAGTTCAACGCAGGTAGCCAAAAACATTCAGTACTTC. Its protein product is CASSSTQVAKNIQYF.

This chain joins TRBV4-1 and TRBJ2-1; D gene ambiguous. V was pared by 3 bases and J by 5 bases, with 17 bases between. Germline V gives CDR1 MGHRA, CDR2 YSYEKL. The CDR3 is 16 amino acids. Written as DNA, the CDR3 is TGCGCCAGCAGCCACTACGGGTGGGTCCACCACAATGAGCAGTTCTTC. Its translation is CASSHYGWVHHNEQFF.

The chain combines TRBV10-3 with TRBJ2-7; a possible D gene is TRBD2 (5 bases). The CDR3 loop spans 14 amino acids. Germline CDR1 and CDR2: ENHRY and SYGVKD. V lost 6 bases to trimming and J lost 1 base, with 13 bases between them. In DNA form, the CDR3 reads TGTGCCATCAGCCCGGGATCCTTTTCCTACGAGCAGTACTTC. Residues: CAISPGSFSYEQYF.

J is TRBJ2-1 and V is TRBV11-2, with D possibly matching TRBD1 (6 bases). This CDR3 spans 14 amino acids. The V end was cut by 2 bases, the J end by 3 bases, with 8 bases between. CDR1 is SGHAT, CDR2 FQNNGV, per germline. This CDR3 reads CASSLSRGYNEQFF. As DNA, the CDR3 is TGTGCCAGCAGCTTAAGCAGGGGCTACAATGAGCAGTTCTTC. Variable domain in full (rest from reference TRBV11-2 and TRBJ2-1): EAGVAQSPRYKIIEKRQSVAFWCNPISGHATLYWYQQILGQGPKLLIQFQNNGVVDDSQLPKDRFSAERLKGVDSTLKIQPAKLEDSAVYLCASSLSRGYNEQFFGPGTRLTVL.

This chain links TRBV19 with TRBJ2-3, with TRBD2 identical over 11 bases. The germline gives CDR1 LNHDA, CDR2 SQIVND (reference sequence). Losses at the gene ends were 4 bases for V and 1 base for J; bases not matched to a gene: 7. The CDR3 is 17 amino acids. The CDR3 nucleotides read TGTGCCAGTAGTAGCTACGGGACTAGCGGACGCACAGATACGCAGTATTTT. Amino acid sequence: CASSSYGTSGRTDTQYF.